This TCR beta chain emerged from a study of blood T cell repertoires in COVID-19. Some clones are missing from TCRdb's copy, which holds only in-frame ones; the method was immunoSEQ multiplex PCR. The repertoire includes 45,000 to 65,000 clones, roughly nine tenths of them detected once, and around 27% sits in the top ten. The V end lost 3 bases, the J end lost 3 bases, and 12 bases lay between the germline ends. CDR3 length equals 13 residues. CDR1 DFQATT and CDR2 SNEGSKA come from the germline V gene (reference sequence). The sequence derives from a human donor in a cohort sampled during active COVID-19. Input material: peripheral blood. The rearrangement links TRBV20-1 to TRBJ2-7, with D possibly being TRBD2 (5 bases). CDR3 region: CSASEGGLYEQYF. The CDR3 DNA is TGCAGTGCTAGTGAGGGTGGGCTCTACGAGCAGTACTTC.